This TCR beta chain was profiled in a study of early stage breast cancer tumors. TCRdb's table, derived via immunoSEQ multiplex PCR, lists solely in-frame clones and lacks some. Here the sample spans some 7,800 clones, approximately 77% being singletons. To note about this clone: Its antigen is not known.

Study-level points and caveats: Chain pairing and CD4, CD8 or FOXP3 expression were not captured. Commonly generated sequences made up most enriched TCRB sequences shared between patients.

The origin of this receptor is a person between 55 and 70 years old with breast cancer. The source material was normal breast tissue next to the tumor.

The CDR3 spells CASSSDRGYGYTF. DNA for the CDR3: TGTGCCAGCAGCTCCGACAGGGGCTATGGCTACACCTTC. This chain joins TRBV5-4 and TRBJ1-2, with 8 nucleotides matching TRBD1. The germline V gene has CDR1 SGHNT and CDR2 YYREEE (reference sequence). The CDR3 consists of 13 residues. V lost 3 bases and J lost 4; bases outside the gene matches: 2.